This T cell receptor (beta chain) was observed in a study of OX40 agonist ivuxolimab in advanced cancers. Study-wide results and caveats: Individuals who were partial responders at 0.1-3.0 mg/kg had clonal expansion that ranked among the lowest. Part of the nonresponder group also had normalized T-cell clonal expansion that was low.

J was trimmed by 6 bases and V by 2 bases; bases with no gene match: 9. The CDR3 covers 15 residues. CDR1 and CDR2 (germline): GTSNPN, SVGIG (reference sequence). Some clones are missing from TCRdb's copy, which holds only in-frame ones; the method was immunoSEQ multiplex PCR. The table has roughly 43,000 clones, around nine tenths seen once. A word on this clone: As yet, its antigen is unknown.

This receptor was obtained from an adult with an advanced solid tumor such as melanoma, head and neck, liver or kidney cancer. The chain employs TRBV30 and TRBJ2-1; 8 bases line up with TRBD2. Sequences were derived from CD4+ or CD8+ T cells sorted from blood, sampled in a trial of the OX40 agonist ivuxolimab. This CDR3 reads CAWSTIAGSINEQFF. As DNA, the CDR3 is TGTGCCTGGAGTACAATAGCGGGAAGCATCAATGAGCAGTTCTTC.